The clone carrying this T cell receptor beta chain was recorded a few times. The data were taken from a study of T cells after yellow fever vaccination. From the 5' RACE reads, TCRdb called clonotypes with MiXCR, one entry per CDR3 protein. The sample has 550,000 to 750,000 distinct CDR3 sequences, roughly 13% seen once. The CDR3 totals 15 residues. Trimming stripped 8 bases from V and 7 bases from J, with 20 bases between. The germline V gene has CDR1 MDHEN and CDR2 SYDVKM. Sample: PBMCs, taken on the day of the yellow fever booster vaccination. The chain joins TRBV28 to TRBJ2-2, with a weak D call TRBD2 (7 bases). This clonotype originated in a man aged 25 to 40 who received the YFV17D yellow fever vaccine. CDR3 region: CASGGGGPAGGELFF. The CDR3 DNA reads TGTGCCAGCGGGGGGGGCGGACCCGCAGGCGGGGAGCTGTTTTTT.